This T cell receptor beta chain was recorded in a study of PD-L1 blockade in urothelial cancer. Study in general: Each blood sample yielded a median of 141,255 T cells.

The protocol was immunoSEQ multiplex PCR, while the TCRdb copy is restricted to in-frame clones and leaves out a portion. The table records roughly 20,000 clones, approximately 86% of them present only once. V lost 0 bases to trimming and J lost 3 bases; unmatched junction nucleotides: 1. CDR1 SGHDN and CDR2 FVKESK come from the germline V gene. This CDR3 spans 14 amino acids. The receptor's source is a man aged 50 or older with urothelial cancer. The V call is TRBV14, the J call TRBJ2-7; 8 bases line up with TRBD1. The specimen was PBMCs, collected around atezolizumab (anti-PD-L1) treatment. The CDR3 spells CASSQEDRVYEQYF. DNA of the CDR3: TGTGCCAGCAGCCAAGAGGACAGGGTCTACGAGCAGTACTTC. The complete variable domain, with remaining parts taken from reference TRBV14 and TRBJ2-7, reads EAGVTQFPSHSVIEKGQTVTLRCDPISGHDNLYWYRRVMGKEIKFLLHFVKESKQDESGMPNNRFLAERTGGTYSTLKVQPAELEDSGVYFCASSQEDRVYEQYFGPGTRLTVT.